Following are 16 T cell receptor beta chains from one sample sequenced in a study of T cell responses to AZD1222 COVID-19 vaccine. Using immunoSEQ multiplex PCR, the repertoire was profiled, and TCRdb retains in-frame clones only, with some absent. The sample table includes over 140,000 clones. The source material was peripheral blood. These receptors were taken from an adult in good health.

The CDR3 DNA follows: TGTGCCAGCAGCTTATGGACGGGGGCGCATGACGAGCAGTACTTC. This encodes CASSLWTGAHDEQYF. The chain carries TRBV7-8 and TRBJ2-7; D might be TRBD1 or TRBD2, each matching 6 bases. The V gene's germline CDR1 is SGHVS and CDR2 FQNEAQ. CDR3 length: 15 amino acids. Trimming removed 2 bases at V and 5 bases at J, with 16 bases between. The variable domain in full, completed from reference TRBV7-8 and TRBJ2-7, reads GAGVSQSPRYKVAKRGQDVALRCDPISGHVSLFWYQQALGQGPEFLTYFQNEAQLDKSGLPSDRFFAERPEGSVSTLKIQRTQQEDSAVYLCASSLWTGAHDEQYFGPGTRLTVT.

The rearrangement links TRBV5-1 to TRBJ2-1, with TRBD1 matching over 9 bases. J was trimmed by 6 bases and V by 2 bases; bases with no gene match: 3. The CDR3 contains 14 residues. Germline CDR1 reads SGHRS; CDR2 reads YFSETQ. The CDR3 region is CASSFGTGSNEQFF. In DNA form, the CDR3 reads TGCGCCAGCAGCTTCGGGACAGGGAGCAATGAGCAGTTCTTC.

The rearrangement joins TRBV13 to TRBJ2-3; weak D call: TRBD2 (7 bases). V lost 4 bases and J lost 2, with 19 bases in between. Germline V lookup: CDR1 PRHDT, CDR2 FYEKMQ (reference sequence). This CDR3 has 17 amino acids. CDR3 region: CASSSRTEGGNTDTQYF. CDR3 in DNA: TGTGCCAGCAGCTCCAGGACCGAGGGGGGGAACACAGATACGCAGTATTTT.

Written as DNA, the CDR3 is TGTGCCAGCAGTTTCTCGGGTGACCCGGGGCAGCCCCAGCATTTT. As protein: CASSFSGDPGQPQHF. The rearrangement uses TRBV27 and TRBJ1-5; D unresolved. CDR1 is MNHEY and CDR2 is SMNVEV in the germline V gene (reference sequence). This CDR3 has 15 amino acids. V was pared by 3 bases and J by 7 bases, with 16 bases between.

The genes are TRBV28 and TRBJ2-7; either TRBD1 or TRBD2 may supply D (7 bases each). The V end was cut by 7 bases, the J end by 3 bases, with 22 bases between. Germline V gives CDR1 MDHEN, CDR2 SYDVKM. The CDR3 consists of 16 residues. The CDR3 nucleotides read TGTGCCAGCACAAGTGGGCTTGGGAGGGGGCGCTACGAGCAGTACTTC. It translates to CASTSGLGRGRYEQYF. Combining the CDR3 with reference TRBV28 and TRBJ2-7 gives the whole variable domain DVKVTQSSRYLVKRTGEKVFLECVQDMDHENMFWYRQDPGLGLRLIYFSYDVKMKEKGDIPEGYSVSREKKERFSLILESASTNQTSMYLCASTSGLGRGRYEQYFGPGTRLTVT.

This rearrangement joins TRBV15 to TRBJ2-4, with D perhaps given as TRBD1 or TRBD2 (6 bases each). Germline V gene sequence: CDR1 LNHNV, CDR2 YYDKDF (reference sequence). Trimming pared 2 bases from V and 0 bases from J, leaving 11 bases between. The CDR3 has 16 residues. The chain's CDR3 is CATSRYGGRAKNIQYF. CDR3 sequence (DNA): TGTGCCACCAGCAGATATGGGGGGCGAGCCAAAAACATTCAGTACTTC.

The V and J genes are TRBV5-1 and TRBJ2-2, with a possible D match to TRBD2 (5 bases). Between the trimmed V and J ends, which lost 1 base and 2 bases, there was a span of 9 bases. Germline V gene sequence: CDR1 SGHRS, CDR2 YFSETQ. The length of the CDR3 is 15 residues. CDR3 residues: CASSLFGENTGELFF. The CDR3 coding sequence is TGCGCCAGCAGCTTGTTCGGGGAAAACACCGGGGAGCTGTTTTTT.

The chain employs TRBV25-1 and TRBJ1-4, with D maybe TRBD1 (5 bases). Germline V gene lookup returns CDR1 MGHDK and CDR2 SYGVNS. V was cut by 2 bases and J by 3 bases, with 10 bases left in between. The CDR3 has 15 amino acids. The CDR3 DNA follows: TGTGCCAGCAGTGAAAGCAGGGAGGCTAATGAAAAACTGTTTTTT. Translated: CASSESREANEKLFF. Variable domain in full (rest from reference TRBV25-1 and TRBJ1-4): EADIYQTPRYLVIGTGKKITLECSQTMGHDKMYWYQQDPGMELHLIHYSYGVNSTEKGDLSSESTVSRIRTEHFPLTLESARPSHTSQYLCASSESREANEKLFFGSGTQLSVL.

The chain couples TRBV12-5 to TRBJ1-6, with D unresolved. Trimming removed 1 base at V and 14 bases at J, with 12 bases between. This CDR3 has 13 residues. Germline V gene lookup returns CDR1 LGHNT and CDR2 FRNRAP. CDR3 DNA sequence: TGTGCTAGTGGTTTGGACACCTCTTCGACCCTCCACTTT. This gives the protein CASGLDTSSTLHF.

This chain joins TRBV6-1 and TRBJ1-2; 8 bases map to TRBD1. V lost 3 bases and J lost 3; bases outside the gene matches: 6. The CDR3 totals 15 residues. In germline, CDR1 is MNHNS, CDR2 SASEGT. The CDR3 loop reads CASSDPGTGDYGYTF. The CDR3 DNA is TGTGCCAGCAGTGACCCCGGGACAGGAGACTATGGCTACACCTTC.

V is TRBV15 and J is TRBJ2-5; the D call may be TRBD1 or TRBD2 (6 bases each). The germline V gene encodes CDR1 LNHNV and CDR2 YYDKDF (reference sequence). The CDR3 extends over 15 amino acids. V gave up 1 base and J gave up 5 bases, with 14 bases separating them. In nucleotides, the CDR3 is TGTGCCACCAGCAGAGTCGGGGGCGCAGGGGAGACCCAGTACTTC. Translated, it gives CATSRVGGAGETQYF.

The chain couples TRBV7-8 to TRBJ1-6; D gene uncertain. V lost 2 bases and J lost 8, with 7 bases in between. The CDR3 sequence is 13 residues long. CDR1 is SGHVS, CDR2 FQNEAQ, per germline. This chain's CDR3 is CASSLSWDSPLHF. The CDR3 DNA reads TGTGCCAGCAGCTTAAGTTGGGATTCACCCCTCCACTTT. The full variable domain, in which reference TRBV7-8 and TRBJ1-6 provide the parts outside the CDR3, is GAGVSQSPRYKVAKRGQDVALRCDPISGHVSLFWYQQALGQGPEFLTYFQNEAQLDKSGLPSDRFFAERPEGSVSTLKIQRTQQEDSAVYLCASSLSWDSPLHFGNGTRLTVT.

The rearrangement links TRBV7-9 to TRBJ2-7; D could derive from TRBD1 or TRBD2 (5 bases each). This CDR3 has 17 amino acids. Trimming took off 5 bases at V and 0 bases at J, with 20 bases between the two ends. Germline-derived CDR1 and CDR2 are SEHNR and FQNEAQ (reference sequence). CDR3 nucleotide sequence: TGTGCCAGCAGCCACCCCGGGGCCCCAGGCCTCTCCTACGAGCAGTACTTC. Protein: CASSHPGAPGLSYEQYF.

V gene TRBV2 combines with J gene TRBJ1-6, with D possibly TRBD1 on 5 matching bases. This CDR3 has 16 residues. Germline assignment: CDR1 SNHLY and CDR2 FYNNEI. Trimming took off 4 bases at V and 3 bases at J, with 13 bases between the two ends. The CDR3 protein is CASSGRREFYNSPLHF. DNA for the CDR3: TGTGCCAGCAGTGGCCGCAGGGAGTTCTATAATTCACCCCTCCACTTT.

For the CDR3, the DNA is TGTGCCAGCAATCCGACAAAGCGTGAAAAACTGTTTTTT. Its protein product is CASNPTKREKLFF. The rearrangement uses TRBV2 and TRBJ1-4; no definite D call. V lost 7 bases and J lost 7, with 13 bases in between. Germline lookup yields CDR1 SNHLY and CDR2 FYNNEI. This CDR3 comprises 13 residues. Variable domain in full (rest from reference TRBV2 and TRBJ1-4): EPEVTQTPSHQVTQMGQEVILRCVPISNHLYFYWYRQILGQKVEFLVSFYNNEISEKSEIFDDQFSVERPDGSNFTLKIRSTKLEDSAMYFCASNPTKREKLFFGSGTQLSVL.

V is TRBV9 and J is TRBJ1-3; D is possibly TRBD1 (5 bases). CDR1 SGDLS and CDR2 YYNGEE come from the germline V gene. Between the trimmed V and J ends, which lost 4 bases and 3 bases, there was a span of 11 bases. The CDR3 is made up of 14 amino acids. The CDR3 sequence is CASSFTGVGNTIYF. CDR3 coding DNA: TGTGCCAGCAGCTTTACAGGAGTTGGAAACACCATATATTTT. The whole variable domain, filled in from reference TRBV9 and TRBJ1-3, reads DSGVTQTPKHLITATGQRVTLRCSPRSGDLSVYWYQQSLDQGLQFLIQYYNGEERAKGNILERFSAQQFPDLHSELNLSSLELGDSALYFCASSFTGVGNTIYFGEGSWLTVV.